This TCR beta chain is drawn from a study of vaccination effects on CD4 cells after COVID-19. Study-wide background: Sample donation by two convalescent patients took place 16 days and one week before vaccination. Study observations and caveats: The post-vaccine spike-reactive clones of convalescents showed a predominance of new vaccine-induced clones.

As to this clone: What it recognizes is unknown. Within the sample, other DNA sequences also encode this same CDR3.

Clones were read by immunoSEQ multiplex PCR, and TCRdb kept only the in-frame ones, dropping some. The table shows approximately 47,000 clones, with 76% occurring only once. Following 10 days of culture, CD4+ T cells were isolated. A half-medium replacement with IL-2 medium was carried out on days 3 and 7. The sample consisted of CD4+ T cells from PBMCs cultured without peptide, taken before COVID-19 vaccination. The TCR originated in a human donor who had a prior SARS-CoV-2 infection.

The CDR3, as DNA: TGTGCCAGCTCACCACCTAGCACAGATACGCAGTATTTT. Translation: CASSPPSTDTQYF. The V gene is TRBV18, the J gene TRBJ2-3; D call uncertain. Germline CDR1 KGHSH, CDR2 LQKENI. The CDR3 sequence is 13 residues long. V was trimmed by 0 bases and J by 0 bases, leaving 1 base between them.